The 27 T cell receptor beta chains presented below share a single source sample, sequenced in a study of shared T cell receptors in the human thymus. The data were produced by immunoSEQ multiplex PCR, yet TCRdb's version contains in-frame clones alone and is incomplete. The repertoire includes 630,000 or so clones, about 89% of them detected once, and roughly 0.0087% sits in the top ten. In addition, the sample was reused for a study of human thymus T cells.

Sample: thymocytes. These receptors were obtained from a boy younger than two with a congenital heart defect.

The gene calls are TRBV19 and TRBJ1-6, with a possible D match to TRBD1 (5 bases). The CDR3 consists of 15 residues. Trimming removed 5 bases from V and 5 bases from J, with 13 bases in between. CDR1 and CDR2 from the germline V gene are LNHDA and SQIVND (reference sequence). The CDR3 is CASSLGTPNNSPLHF. In DNA form, the CDR3 reads TGTGCCAGTAGTCTCGGGACTCCGAATAATTCACCCCTCCACTTT.

This rearrangement joins TRBV2 to TRBJ2-7; perhaps TRBD1 as D (5 bases). Germline values: CDR1 SNHLY, CDR2 FYNNEI. The length of the CDR3 is 13 residues. V gave up 9 bases and J gave up 0 bases, with 12 bases separating them. The CDR3 is CARGQHTSYEQYF. The CDR3 DNA reads TGTGCCAGGGGGCAACATACCTCCTACGAGCAGTACTTC.

The chain uses TRBV27 and TRBJ2-2; the match to TRBD2 covers 15 bases. Looked up from germline, CDR1 is MNHEY and CDR2 is SMNVEV (reference sequence). Trimming at V came to 7 bases and at J to 0 bases, leaving 6 bases not matched to a gene. CDR3 size: 18 residues. The CDR3, as DNA: TGTGCCAGCACCCTGGGACTAGCGGGGGGTCCGAACACCGGGGAGCTGTTTTTT. It translates to CASTLGLAGGPNTGELFF.

Note on this clone: This specimen includes other DNA sequences encoding the same CDR3. The V gene is TRBV4-3, the J gene TRBJ1-5, with 7 bases fitting TRBD1. This CDR3 contains 15 residues. CDR1 is LGHNA and CDR2 is YSLEER in the germline V gene. V was pared by 0 bases and J by 6 bases, with 5 bases of the junction left unmatched. CDR3: CASSQDGQGGQPQHF. The DNA of the CDR3 is TGCGCCAGCAGCCAAGATGGGCAGGGGGGTCAGCCCCAGCATTTT.

The chain recombines TRBV6-1 with TRBJ1-1; D remains ambiguous. The CDR3 is 13 amino acids. V shed 6 bases and J shed 0 bases, with 8 bases lying between them. Germline V gene data show CDR1 as MNHNS and CDR2 as SASEGT. The CDR3: CASRQPMNTEAFF. The CDR3 DNA reads TGTGCCAGCAGACAGCCTATGAACACTGAAGCTTTCTTT.

The gene calls are TRBV18 and TRBJ1-2, with D tentatively TRBD1 (6 bases). Between the trimmed V and J ends, which lost 3 bases and 5 bases, there was a span of 19 bases. Germline V gene data show CDR1 as KGHSH and CDR2 as LQKENI. CDR3 length: 16 amino acids. The CDR3 is CASSPSWYRVGYGYTF. CDR3 DNA sequence: TGTGCCAGCTCACCCAGCTGGTACAGGGTAGGTTATGGCTACACCTTC. Full variable domain (missing parts from reference TRBV18 and TRBJ1-2): NAGVMQNPRHLVRRRGQEARLRCSPMKGHSHVYWYRQLPEEGLKFMVYLQKENIIDESGMPKERFSAEFPKEGPSILRIQQVVRGDSAAYFCASSPSWYRVGYGYTFGSGTRLTVV.

This sequence joins TRBV5-7 and TRBJ2-6, with D hard to call. TRBV5-7 is an ORF; its function is uncertain. This CDR3 region has 15 residues. V was trimmed by 5 bases and J by 1 base, leaving 10 bases between them. This CDR3 is CASRAIESGANVLTF. The DNA of the CDR3 is TGTGCCAGCAGAGCTATAGAGTCTGGGGCCAACGTCCTGACTTTC.

The chain couples TRBV15 to TRBJ2-5, with 9 bases that match TRBD1. The CDR3 covers 14 residues. The germline CDR1 and CDR2 sequences are LNHNV and YYDKDF (reference sequence). Trimming cost V 1 base and J 4 bases; bases outside gene matches: 1. The CDR3 spells CATSRGGQGETQYF. Here the CDR3 DNA reads TGTGCCACCAGCAGAGGGGGACAGGGAGAGACCCAGTACTTC.

DNA of the CDR3: TGTGCCAGCAGTGCCAGGGACTCGCGGGGAAGCGAGCAGTACTTC. Residues: CASSARDSRGSEQYF. J is TRBJ2-7 and V is TRBV6-5; TRBD2 is a possible D gene (6 bases). Germline loops: CDR1 MNHEY, CDR2 SVGAGI. The CDR3 is made up of 15 amino acids. The V end was cut by 5 bases, the J end by 6 bases, with 20 bases between.

The chain has TRBV4-1 and TRBJ2-5, with a possible D match to TRBD2 (6 bases). The germline gives CDR1 MGHRA, CDR2 YSYEKL. The CDR3 consists of 15 residues. V lost 0 bases, J lost 5 bases, and 13 bases lay in between. The CDR3 nucleotides are TGCGCCAGCAGCCAAGATCGGTGGAGGGACGAGACCCAGTACTTC. Translation: CASSQDRWRDETQYF.

The chain uses TRBV30 and TRBJ2-3; D possibly corresponds to TRBD2 (5 bases). Trimming cost V 7 bases and J 2 bases, with 10 bases left between them. The CDR3 loop spans 12 amino acids. Germline loops: CDR1 GTSNPN, CDR2 SVGIG (reference sequence). The chain's CDR3 is CAFRGYTDTQYF. Here the CDR3 DNA reads TGTGCCTTCCGAGGGTACACAGATACGCAGTATTTT.

The chain couples TRBV5-8 to TRBJ2-7; 8 bases agree with TRBD1. Germline loops: CDR1 SGHTS, CDR2 YDEGEE. The CDR3 contains 15 residues. The V segment lost 0 bases and the J segment 6 bases; nucleotides outside the gene matches: 8. The CDR3 protein is CASSLGQGPFGEQYF. The CDR3 DNA reads as TGTGCCAGCAGCTTGGGACAGGGGCCATTCGGCGAGCAGTACTTC.

The J gene is TRBJ2-1, the V gene TRBV19; TRBD2 matches at 9 bases. V shed 8 bases and J 5 bases; nucleotides not matched to a gene: 4. Germline V lookup: CDR1 LNHDA, CDR2 SQIVND (reference sequence). CDR3 length: 13 amino acids. CDR3 amino acids: CASQAGGHNEQFF. CDR3 in DNA: TGTGCCAGTCAAGCGGGGGGCCACAATGAGCAGTTCTTC. Complete variable domain (other parts from reference TRBV19 and TRBJ2-1): DGGITQSPKYLFRKEGQNVTLSCEQNLNHDAMYWYRQDPGQGLRLIYYSQIVNDFQKGDIAEGYSVSREKKESFPLTVTSAQKNPTAFYLCASQAGGHNEQFFGPGTRLTVL.

The chain links TRBV28 to TRBJ2-3; the D gene is possibly TRBD2 (5 bases). Looked up from germline, CDR1 is MDHEN and CDR2 is SYDVKM. CDR3 length: 15 residues. The V end was cut by 5 bases, the J end by 0 bases, with 12 bases between. For the CDR3, the DNA is TGTGCCAGCAGTCCTTCGGAGGAGAGCACAGATACGCAGTATTTT. This codes for CASSPSEESTDTQYF.

The chain uses TRBV4-3 and TRBJ2-7; 7 positions match TRBD1. V lost 3 bases to trimming and J lost 0 bases; unmatched junction nucleotides: 20. The CDR3 runs 20 residues. CDR1 is LGHNA and CDR2 is YSLEER in the germline V gene. The CDR3 DNA reads as TGCGCCAGCAGCCAGAATCCTCCGGGACAGCAGACCCCATTCTCCTACGAGCAGTACTTC. Encoded protein: CASSQNPPGQQTPFSYEQYF.

This chain uses TRBV6-1 with TRBJ2-7; TRBD1 aligns across 7 bases. The length of the CDR3 is 14 residues. The V segment lost 7 bases and the J segment 2 bases; nucleotides outside the gene matches: 8. Germline V gene lookup returns CDR1 MNHNS and CDR2 SASEGT. CDR3 bases: TGTGCCAGCAACACGAGACAGGGTACCTACGAGCAGTACTTC. Encoded protein: CASNTRQGTYEQYF.

The chain carries TRBV5-6 and TRBJ2-7, with 7 bases lining up with TRBD2. Per the germline V gene, CDR1 is SGHDT and CDR2 is YYEEEE. The CDR3 length is 14 residues. The J segment lost 2 bases and the V segment lost 2 bases, leaving 4 bases of the junction unmatched. CDR3 residues: CASSFGRGTYEQYF. DNA for the CDR3: TGTGCCAGCAGCTTCGGGCGGGGGACCTACGAGCAGTACTTC.

V gene TRBV19 combines with J gene TRBJ2-1; 13 bases agree with TRBD2. Per germline, CDR1 LNHDA and CDR2 SQIVND (reference sequence). J was trimmed by 5 bases and V by 8 bases; bases with no gene match: 18. The length of the CDR3 is 19 residues. The CDR3 DNA reads TGTGCCAGTCAACGACAGGAGGGACTAGCGGGGATGAAGGACAATGAGCAGTTCTTC. This sequence encodes CASQRQEGLAGMKDNEQFF. The variable domain in full, with the rest retrieved from reference TRBV19 and TRBJ2-1, is DGGITQSPKYLFRKEGQNVTLSCEQNLNHDAMYWYRQDPGQGLRLIYYSQIVNDFQKGDIAEGYSVSREKKESFPLTVTSAQKNPTAFYLCASQRQEGLAGMKDNEQFFGPGTRLTVL.

The CDR3 is CSALLGDTQYF. The CDR3 bases are TGCAGTGCCCTCCTCGGGGATACGCAGTATTTT. The genes are TRBV20-1 and TRBJ2-3; unclear D gene. CDR3 length equals 11 residues. V was clipped by 6 bases and J by 6 bases, with 10 bases between them. The germline CDR1 and CDR2 sequences are DFQATT and SNEGSKA (reference sequence).

V usage is TRBV28 and J usage is TRBJ2-3; 10 positions agree with TRBD2. Per the germline V gene, CDR1 is MDHEN and CDR2 is SYDVKM. The junction had 21 bases not matched to a gene; V was cut back by 3 bases and J by 6 bases. The CDR3 is 20 residues long. The CDR3 DNA follows: TGTGCCAGCAGTTTGGTGCGTCGAGCGGGAGGGCCTCAGGCTATGGATACGCAGTATTTT. Protein: CASSLVRRAGGPQAMDTQYF. Full variable domain (remainder filled in from reference TRBV28 and TRBJ2-3): DVKVTQSSRYLVKRTGEKVFLECVQDMDHENMFWYRQDPGLGLRLIYFSYDVKMKEKGDIPEGYSVSREKKERFSLILESASTNQTSMYLCASSLVRRAGGPQAMDTQYFGPGTRLTVL.

The V and J genes are TRBV30 and TRBJ2-5; 8 nucleotides match TRBD2. The V gene's germline CDR1 is GTSNPN and CDR2 SVGIG (reference sequence). This CDR3 comprises 13 residues. Trimming removed 3 bases from V and 3 bases from J; junction bases left unmatched: 3. CDR3 coding DNA: TGTGCCTGGAGACATAGCGGGGAAGAGACCCAGTACTTC. Its translation is CAWRHSGEETQYF.

The chain couples TRBV5-1 to TRBJ1-1; D uncertain. The CDR3 runs to 16 residues. The germline gives CDR1 SGHRS, CDR2 YFSETQ. Trimming pared 1 base from V and 1 base from J, leaving 14 bases between. CDR3 sequence: CASSLTPPAGNTEAFF. In DNA, the CDR3 is TGCGCCAGCAGCTTGACCCCCCCCGCGGGGAACACTGAAGCTTTCTTT.

This clone was detected only once. The chain is built from TRBV4-1 and TRBJ1-1; weak D call: TRBD1 (6 bases). The length of the CDR3 is 17 residues. The V gene's germline CDR1 is MGHRA and CDR2 YSYEKL. The germline V and J ends were trimmed by 4 bases and 0 bases, with 18 bases remaining between them. The CDR3 DNA reads TGCGCCAGCAGCCCAAGCCGGACAGTCAAAGTGAACACTGAAGCTTTCTTT. Translated, it gives CASSPSRTVKVNTEAFF.

This chain connects TRBV6-1 to TRBJ2-5, with D possibly TRBD2 on 6 matching bases. V lost 2 bases, J lost 3 bases, and 10 bases lay in between. The length of the CDR3 is 14 residues. Germline-derived CDR1 and CDR2 are MNHNS and SASEGT. The CDR3 DNA sequence: TGTGCCAGCAGTGAACGACGGACTAAAGAGACCCAGTACTTC. Translation gives CASSERRTKETQYF.

This clone showed up just a few times. The chain combines TRBV5-1 with TRBJ1-3; no clear D gene. Trimming pared 0 bases from V and 3 bases from J, leaving 13 bases between. The germline V gene has CDR1 SGHRS and CDR2 YFSETQ. The CDR3 length is 16 residues. The CDR3 here is CASSLEPRPGGNTIYF. In DNA form, the CDR3 reads TGCGCCAGCAGCTTGGAACCCCGACCAGGTGGAAACACCATATATTTT.

The chain combines TRBV27 with TRBJ1-4; D is possibly TRBD1 (5 bases). Trimming stripped 6 bases from V and 3 bases from J, with 11 bases between. The CDR3 contains 14 residues. Germline V gene lookup returns CDR1 MNHEY and CDR2 SMNVEV (reference sequence). The chain's CDR3 is CASSPDRSNEKLFF. In DNA, the CDR3 is TGTGCCAGCAGCCCCGACAGATCTAATGAAAAACTGTTTTTT.

The rearrangement joins TRBV12-5 to TRBJ2-3; 9 bases agree with TRBD2. CDR3 size: 19 residues. The V and J ends lost 0 bases and 3 bases, in that order; junction bases with no gene match: 13. The germline CDR1 and CDR2 sequences are LGHNT and FRNRAP. The CDR3 coding sequence is TGTGCTAGTGGTTTGGTACGTGCGGGGGGGCCTTCTGAGACAGATACGCAGTATTTT. It encodes CASGLVRAGGPSETDTQYF.